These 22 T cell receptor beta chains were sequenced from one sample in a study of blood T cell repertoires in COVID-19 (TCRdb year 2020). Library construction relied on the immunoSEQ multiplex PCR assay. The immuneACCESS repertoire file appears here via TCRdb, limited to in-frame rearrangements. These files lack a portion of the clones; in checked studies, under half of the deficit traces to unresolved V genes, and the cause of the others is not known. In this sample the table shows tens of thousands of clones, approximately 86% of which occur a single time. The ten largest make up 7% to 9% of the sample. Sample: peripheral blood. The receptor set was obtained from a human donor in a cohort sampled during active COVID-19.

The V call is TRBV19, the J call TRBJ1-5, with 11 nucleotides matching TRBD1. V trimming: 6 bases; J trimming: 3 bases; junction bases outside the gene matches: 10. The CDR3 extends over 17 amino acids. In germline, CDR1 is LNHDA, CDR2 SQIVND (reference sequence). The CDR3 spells CASSRDRGFSDNQPQHF. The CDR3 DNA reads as TGTGCCAGTAGCCGGGACAGGGGGTTTTCCGACAATCAGCCCCAGCATTTT.

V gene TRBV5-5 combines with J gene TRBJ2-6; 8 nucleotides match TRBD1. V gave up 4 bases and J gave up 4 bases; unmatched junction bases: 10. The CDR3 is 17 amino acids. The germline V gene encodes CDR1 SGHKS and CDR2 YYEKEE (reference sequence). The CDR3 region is CASSRSPGGLGANVLTF. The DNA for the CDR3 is TGTGCCAGCAGCCGCTCCCCAGGGGGCCTCGGGGCCAACGTCCTGACTTTC.

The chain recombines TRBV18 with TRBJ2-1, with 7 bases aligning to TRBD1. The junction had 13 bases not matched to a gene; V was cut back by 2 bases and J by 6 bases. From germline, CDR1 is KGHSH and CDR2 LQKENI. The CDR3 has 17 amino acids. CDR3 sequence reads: CASSPKTGVGNVNEQFF. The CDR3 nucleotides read TGTGCCAGCTCACCAAAAACAGGGGTCGGGAATGTCAATGAGCAGTTCTTC. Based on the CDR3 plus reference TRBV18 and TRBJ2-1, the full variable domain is NAGVMQNPRHLVRRRGQEARLRCSPMKGHSHVYWYRQLPEEGLKFMVYLQKENIIDESGMPKERFSAEFPKEGPSILRIQQVVRGDSAAYFCASSPKTGVGNVNEQFFGPGTRLTVL.

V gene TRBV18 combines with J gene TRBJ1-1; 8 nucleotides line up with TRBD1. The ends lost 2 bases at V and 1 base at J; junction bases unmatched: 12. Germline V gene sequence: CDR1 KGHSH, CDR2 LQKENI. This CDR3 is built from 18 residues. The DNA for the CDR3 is TGTGCCAGCTCACCAAGACGAGACAGGGGTGGGGGGAACACTGAAGCTTTCTTT. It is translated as CASSPRRDRGGGNTEAFF. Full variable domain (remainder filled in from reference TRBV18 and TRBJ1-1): NAGVMQNPRHLVRRRGQEARLRCSPMKGHSHVYWYRQLPEEGLKFMVYLQKENIIDESGMPKERFSAEFPKEGPSILRIQQVVRGDSAAYFCASSPRRDRGGGNTEAFFGQGTRLTVV.

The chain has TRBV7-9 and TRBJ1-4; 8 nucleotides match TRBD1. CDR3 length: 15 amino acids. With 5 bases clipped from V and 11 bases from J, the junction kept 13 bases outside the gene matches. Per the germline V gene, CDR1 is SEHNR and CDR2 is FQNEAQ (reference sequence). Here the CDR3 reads CASSPATGAGPKLFF. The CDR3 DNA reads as TGTGCCAGCAGCCCGGCGACAGGGGCCGGGCCGAAACTGTTTTTT. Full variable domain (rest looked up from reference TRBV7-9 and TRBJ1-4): DTGVSQNPRHKITKRGQNVTFRCDPISEHNRLYWYRQTLGQGPEFLTYFQNEAQLEKSRLLSDRFSAERPKGSFSTLEIQRTEQGDSAMYLCASSPATGAGPKLFFGSGTQLSVL.

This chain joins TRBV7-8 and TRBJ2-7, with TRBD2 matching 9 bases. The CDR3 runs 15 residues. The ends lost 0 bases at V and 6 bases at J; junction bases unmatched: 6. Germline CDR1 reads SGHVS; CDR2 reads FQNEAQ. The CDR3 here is CASSLAQGLASEQYF. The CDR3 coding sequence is TGTGCCAGCAGCTTAGCGCAGGGACTAGCCTCCGAGCAGTACTTC.

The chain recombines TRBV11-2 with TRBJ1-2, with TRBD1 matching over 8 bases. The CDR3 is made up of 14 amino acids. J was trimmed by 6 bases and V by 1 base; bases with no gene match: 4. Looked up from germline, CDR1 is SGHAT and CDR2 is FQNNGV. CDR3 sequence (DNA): TGTGCCAGCAGCTTAGTCCCAGGGGGCAATGGCTACACCTTC. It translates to CASSLVPGGNGYTF.

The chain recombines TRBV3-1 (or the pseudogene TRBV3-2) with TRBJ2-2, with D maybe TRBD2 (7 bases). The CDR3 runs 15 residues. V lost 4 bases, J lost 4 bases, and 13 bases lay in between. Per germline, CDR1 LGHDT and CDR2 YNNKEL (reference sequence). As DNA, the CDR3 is TGTGCCAGCAGCCGGGGGGGGCTGGGCACCGGGGAGCTGTTTTTT. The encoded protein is CASSRGGLGTGELFF.

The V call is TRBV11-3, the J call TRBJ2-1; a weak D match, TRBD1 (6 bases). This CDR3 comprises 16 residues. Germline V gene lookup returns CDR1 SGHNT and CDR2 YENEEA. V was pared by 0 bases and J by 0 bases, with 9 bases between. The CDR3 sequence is CASSLDLGASYNEQFF. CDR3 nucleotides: TGTGCCAGCAGCTTAGATTTGGGGGCCTCCTACAATGAGCAGTTCTTC.

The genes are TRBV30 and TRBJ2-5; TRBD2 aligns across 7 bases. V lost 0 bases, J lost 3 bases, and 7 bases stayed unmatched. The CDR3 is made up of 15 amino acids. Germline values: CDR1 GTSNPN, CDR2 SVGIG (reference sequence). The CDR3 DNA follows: TGTGCCTGGAGTGTCTGGGAAGGGAGGGAAGAGACCCAGTACTTC. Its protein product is CAWSVWEGREETQYF.

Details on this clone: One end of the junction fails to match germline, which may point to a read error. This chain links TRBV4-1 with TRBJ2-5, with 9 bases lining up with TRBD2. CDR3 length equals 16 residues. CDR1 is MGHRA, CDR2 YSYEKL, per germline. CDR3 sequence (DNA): TGCGCCAGCAGCCCCGGGACTAGCCCACGGGGAGAGGCCCAGTACTTC. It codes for CASSPGTSPRGEAQYF.

The CDR3 DNA is TGTGCCAGCAGCGCCCTAGCGGGAGGGGGGGTTATTAATGAGCAGTTCTTC. Residues: CASSALAGGGVINEQFF. The rearrangement joins TRBV7-9 to TRBJ2-1; 12 nucleotides line up with TRBD2. In germline, CDR1 is SEHNR, CDR2 FQNEAQ (reference sequence). V shed 5 bases, J shed 7 bases, and the junction held 12 bases outside the gene matches. The CDR3 has 17 amino acids.

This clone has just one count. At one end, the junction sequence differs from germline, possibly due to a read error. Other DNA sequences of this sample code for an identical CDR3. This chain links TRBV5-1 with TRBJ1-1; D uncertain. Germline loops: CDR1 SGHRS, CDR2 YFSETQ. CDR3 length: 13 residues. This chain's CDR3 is CASSFGENTEAFF. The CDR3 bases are TGCGCTAGCAGCTTCGGAGAGAACACTGAAGCTTTCTTT.

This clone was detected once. CDR3 amino acids: CASSEAGQGLGNTIYF. The CDR3 nucleotides are TGCGCCAGCAGTGAGGCTGGACAGGGGCTGGGAAACACCATATATTTT. The V call is TRBV10-2, the J call TRBJ1-3, with 9 nucleotides matching TRBD1. The CDR3 runs 16 residues. J was trimmed by 4 bases and V by 2 bases; bases with no gene match: 6. The germline gives CDR1 WSHSY, CDR2 SAAADI.

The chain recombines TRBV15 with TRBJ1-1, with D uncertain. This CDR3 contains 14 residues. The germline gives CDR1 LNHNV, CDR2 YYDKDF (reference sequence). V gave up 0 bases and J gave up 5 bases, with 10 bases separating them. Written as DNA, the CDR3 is TGTGCCACCAGCAGAGAGATAGGAGGTACTGAAGCTTTCTTT. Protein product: CATSREIGGTEAFF.

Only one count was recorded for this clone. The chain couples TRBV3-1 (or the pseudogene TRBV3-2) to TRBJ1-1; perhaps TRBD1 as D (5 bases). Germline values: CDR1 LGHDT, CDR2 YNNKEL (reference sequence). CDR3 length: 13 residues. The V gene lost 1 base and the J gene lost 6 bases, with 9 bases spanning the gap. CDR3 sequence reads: CASSQAGVPEAFF. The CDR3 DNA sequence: TGTGCCAGCAGCCAAGCGGGGGTCCCTGAAGCTTTCTTT.

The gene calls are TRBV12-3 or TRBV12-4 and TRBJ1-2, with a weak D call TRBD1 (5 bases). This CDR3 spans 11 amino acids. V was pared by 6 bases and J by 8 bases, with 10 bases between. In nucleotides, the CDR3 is TGTGCCAGCAGCGGGGGGGTGGGCTACACCTTC. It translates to CASSGGVGYTF.

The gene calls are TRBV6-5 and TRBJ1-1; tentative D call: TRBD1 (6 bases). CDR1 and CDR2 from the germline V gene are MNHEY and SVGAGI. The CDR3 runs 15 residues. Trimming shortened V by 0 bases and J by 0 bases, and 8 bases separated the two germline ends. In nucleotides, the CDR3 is TGTGCCAGCAGTTACTCGGGGACAATGAACACTGAAGCTTTCTTT. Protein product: CASSYSGTMNTEAFF.

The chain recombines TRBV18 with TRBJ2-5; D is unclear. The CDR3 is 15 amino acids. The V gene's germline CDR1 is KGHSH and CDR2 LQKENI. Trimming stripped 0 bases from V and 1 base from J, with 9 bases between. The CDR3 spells CASSPPTGFQETQYF. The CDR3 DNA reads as TGTGCCAGCTCACCACCCACTGGTTTCCAAGAGACCCAGTACTTC.

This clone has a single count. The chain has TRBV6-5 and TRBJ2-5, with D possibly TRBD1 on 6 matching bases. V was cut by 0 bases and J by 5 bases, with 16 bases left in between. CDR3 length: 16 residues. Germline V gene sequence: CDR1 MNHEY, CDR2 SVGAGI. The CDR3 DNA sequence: TGTGCCAGCAGTTACTCGCTTGCCCCAGGGGTGGAGACCCAGTACTTC. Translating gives CASSYSLAPGVETQYF.

CDR3 bases: TGTGCCAGCAGTTTGCCCAGGGGTCGAGAGGATGGCTACACCTTC. This gives the protein CASSLPRGREDGYTF. The V call is TRBV28, the J call TRBJ1-2; TRBD1 is a possible D gene (6 bases). Trimming took off 3 bases at V and 6 bases at J, with 17 bases between the two ends. The CDR3 length is 15 residues. Germline lookup yields CDR1 MDHEN and CDR2 SYDVKM.

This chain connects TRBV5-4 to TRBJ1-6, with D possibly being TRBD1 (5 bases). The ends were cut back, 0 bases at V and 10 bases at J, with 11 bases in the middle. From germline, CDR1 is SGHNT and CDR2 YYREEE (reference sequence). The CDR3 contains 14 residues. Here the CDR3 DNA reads TGTGCCAGCAGCTTGGAACAGGCCCGGTCACCCCTCCACTTT. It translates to CASSLEQARSPLHF. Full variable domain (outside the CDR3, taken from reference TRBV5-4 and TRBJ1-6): ETGVTQSPTHLIKTRGQQVTLRCSSQSGHNTVSWYQQALGQGPQFIFQYYREEENGRGNFPPRFSGLQFPNYSSELNVNALELDDSALYLCASSLEQARSPLHFGNGTRLTVT.